The 27 T cell receptor beta chains listed next were all sequenced from one sample in a study of shared clonotypes between healthy human individuals. TCRdb's copy holds only in-frame clones and misses some; the assay was immunoSEQ multiplex PCR. The table includes fewer than 1 million clones, 90% to 98% detected once. Terminally differentiated effector memory CD45RA+ cells were excluded from the naive CD8 cells, which were CD45RO-negative and positively selected for CCR7. The sequencing input was naive CD8+ T cells sorted from blood. The receptors come from a man younger than 45 in good health.

This clone came up a few times. J is TRBJ2-7 and V is TRBV10-2; TRBD2 agrees at 8 bases. Trimming cost V 4 bases and J 3 bases; bases outside gene matches: 2. This CDR3 is built from 13 residues. Germline loops: CDR1 WSHSY, CDR2 SAAADI. The CDR3 loop is CASSGLALYEQYF. In nucleotides, the CDR3 is TGCGCCAGCAGTGGACTAGCGCTCTACGAGCAGTACTTC.

The rearrangement joins TRBV7-2 to TRBJ2-2; the D gene is possibly TRBD2 (6 bases). V lost 4 bases and J 2 bases, leaving 8 bases between the germline ends. Germline-derived CDR1 and CDR2 are SGHTA and FQGNSA. The CDR3 has 14 amino acids. CDR3 DNA: TGTGCCAGCAGCTATGGACTAAACACCGGGGAGCTGTTTTTT. Protein: CASSYGLNTGELFF. The full variable domain, its missing parts supplied by reference TRBV7-2 and TRBJ2-2, is GAGVSQSPSNKVTEKGKDVELRCDPISGHTALYWYRQSLGQGLEFLIYFQGNSAPDKSGLPSDRFSAERTGGSVSTLTIQRTQQEDSAVYLCASSYGLNTGELFFGEGSRLTVL.

This clone was picked up one time. The V gene is TRBV7-8, the J gene TRBJ1-1; no clear D gene. CDR3 length: 12 amino acids. The ends were cut back, 6 bases at V and 0 bases at J, with 5 bases in the middle. Germline V gene lookup returns CDR1 SGHVS and CDR2 FQNEAQ. Here the CDR3 reads CASRVLNTEAFF. The CDR3 coding sequence is TGTGCCAGCAGGGTGTTGAACACTGAAGCTTTCTTT.

This rearrangement joins TRBV27 to TRBJ2-1; 8 nucleotides line up with TRBD2. This CDR3 spans 17 amino acids. CDR1 is MNHEY and CDR2 is SMNVEV in the germline V gene (reference sequence). J lost 5 bases, V lost 5 bases, and 14 bases had no gene match. Here the CDR3 reads CASSRGGPPGANNEQFF. DNA of the CDR3: TGTGCCAGCAGTCGGGGGGGGCCTCCGGGGGCGAACAATGAGCAGTTCTTC.

The rearrangement uses TRBV4-1 and TRBJ1-3; 7 bases align to TRBD1. The CDR3 is 13 residues long. Looked up from germline, CDR1 is MGHRA and CDR2 is YSYEKL. J was trimmed by 13 bases and V by 5 bases; bases with no gene match: 11. CDR3 bases: TGCGCCAGCAGCAGGACAGGATCCACCCTTATATATTTT. Amino acids: CASSRTGSTLIYF.

The V call is TRBV7-6, the J call TRBJ2-2; 9 nucleotides agree with TRBD1. The CDR3 contains 16 residues. CDR1 and CDR2 (germline): SGHVS, FNYEAQ. Losses at the gene ends were 5 bases for V and 5 bases for J; bases not matched to a gene: 9. The CDR3 loop reads CASSKRTGEHTGELFF. CDR3 coding DNA: TGTGCCAGCAGCAAGCGGACAGGGGAACATACCGGGGAGCTGTTTTTT. The entire variable domain, with the rest obtained from reference TRBV7-6 and TRBJ2-2, is as follows: GAGVSQSPRYKVTKRGQDVALRCDPISGHVSLYWYRQALGQGPEFLTYFNYEAQQDKSGLPNDRFSAERPEGSISTLTIQRTEQRDSAMYRCASSKRTGEHTGELFFGEGSRLTVL.

The chain links TRBV7-9 to TRBJ1-2, with D possibly matching TRBD1 (6 bases). The CDR3 runs 14 residues. Trimming removed 3 bases from V and 2 bases from J, with 10 bases in between. From germline, CDR1 is SEHNR and CDR2 FQNEAQ (reference sequence). CDR3 in amino acids: CASSFEGQNYGYTF. The CDR3 bases are TGTGCCAGCAGCTTTGAGGGACAAAACTATGGCTACACCTTC.

V is TRBV29-1 and J is TRBJ2-7, with D possibly being TRBD1 or TRBD2 (5 bases each). Trimming removed 0 bases from V and 1 base from J, with 10 bases in between. The germline gives CDR1 SQVTM, CDR2 ANQGSEA. The CDR3 sequence is 14 residues long. The CDR3 loop reads CSVEDQGESYEQYF. CDR3 nucleotides: TGCAGCGTTGAAGATCAAGGGGAGTCCTACGAGCAGTACTTC.

This chain uses TRBV5-6 with TRBJ1-5; no reliable D call. CDR3 length: 15 residues. In germline, CDR1 is SGHDT, CDR2 YYEEEE. V was cut by 7 bases and J by 1 base, with 15 bases left in between. CDR3 sequence: CASSRQEFSNQPQHF. Written as DNA, the CDR3 is TGTGCCAGCTCCCGGCAGGAATTCAGCAATCAGCCCCAGCATTTT.

The chain has TRBV9 and TRBJ2-3; TRBD2 aligns across 10 bases. With V trimmed by 6 bases and J by 0 bases, 10 bases remained unmatched. Germline V CDR1 and CDR2: SGDLS, YYNGEE. The CDR3 loop spans 17 amino acids. The CDR3 loop is CASTATSGASSTDTQYF. CDR3 sequence (DNA): TGTGCCAGCACCGCAACTAGCGGGGCTTCTAGCACAGATACGCAGTATTTT.

This chain uses TRBV14 with TRBJ2-1, with D uncertain. CDR1 is SGHDN, CDR2 FVKESK, per germline. The CDR3 has 13 amino acids. The V end was cut by 2 bases, the J end by 10 bases, with 12 bases between. CDR3 sequence: CASSQMGYDEQFF. The CDR3, as DNA: TGTGCCAGCAGCCAAATGGGGTACGACGAGCAGTTCTTC.

The chain carries TRBV28 and TRBJ2-7; the match to TRBD1 covers 7 bases. Germline V CDR1 and CDR2: MDHEN, SYDVKM. J gave up 2 bases and V 5 bases, and 9 bases lay outside the gene matches. The CDR3 is 15 residues long. The CDR3 bases are TGTGCCAGCAGTCCCGATCGGACAGGAGCCTACGAGCAGTACTTC. This translates into CASSPDRTGAYEQYF.

The genes are TRBV4-3 and TRBJ2-1; TRBD2 aligns across 8 bases. Germline trimming cut 4 bases from V and 2 bases from J; bases unmatched to any gene: 10. This CDR3 is built from 17 residues. CDR1 LGHNA and CDR2 YSLEER come from the germline V gene. The CDR3 region is CASSPYGRADPYNEQFF. In DNA form, the CDR3 reads TGCGCCAGCAGCCCCTACGGGAGGGCCGACCCCTACAATGAGCAGTTCTTC.

Regarding this clone: A junction boundary mismatches the germline segment, possibly from a read error. The chain carries TRBV14 and TRBJ1-3; D may be TRBD1 (5 bases). The CDR3 totals 14 residues. The germline gives CDR1 SGHDN, CDR2 FVKESK. The CDR3 reads CASSQEQVGDTIYF. In nucleotides, the CDR3 is TGTGCCAGCAGCCAAGAACAGGTTGGAGACACCATATATTTT.

The chain combines TRBV6-1 with TRBJ2-2; D is possibly TRBD1 (5 bases). Trimming stripped 7 bases from V and 3 bases from J, with 12 bases between. Germline V gives CDR1 MNHNS, CDR2 SASEGT. The CDR3 length is 14 residues. The CDR3 protein is CASKLIGDTGELFF. The CDR3, as DNA: TGTGCCAGCAAATTAATAGGGGACACCGGGGAGCTGTTTTTT.

This clone was seen just once. The chain is built from TRBV4-1 and TRBJ2-7, with D possibly being TRBD1 or TRBD2 (5 bases each). CDR1 and CDR2 from the germline V gene are MGHRA and YSYEKL. The CDR3 sequence is 15 residues long. V was trimmed by 3 bases and J by 3 bases, leaving 15 bases between them. Written as DNA, the CDR3 is TGCGCCAGCAGCCAGGTCCGGGACGGTGACTACGAGCAGTACTTC. Its translation: CASSQVRDGDYEQYF.

J is TRBJ2-1 and V is TRBV7-2, with TRBD1 matching over 9 bases. Germline loops: CDR1 SGHTA, CDR2 FQGNSA. The V and J ends lost 4 bases and 7 bases, in that order; junction bases with no gene match: 8. There are 15 residues in the CDR3. The CDR3 is CASSSPGTGPNEQFF. The CDR3 coding sequence is TGTGCCAGCAGCTCCCCGGGGACAGGGCCAAATGAGCAGTTCTTC.

This clone came up once. The chain recombines TRBV28 with TRBJ2-7; no firm D call. Per germline, CDR1 MDHEN and CDR2 SYDVKM. Trimming took 6 bases from V and 3 from J, leaving 9 bases between them. The length of the CDR3 is 12 residues. The CDR3 loop reads CASRGGNYEQYF. CDR3 DNA sequence: TGTGCCAGCAGGGGCGGAAACTACGAGCAGTACTTC.

V usage is TRBV28 and J usage is TRBJ2-7; maybe TRBD2 (6 bases). The CDR3 is 17 amino acids. Germline CDR1 and CDR2: MDHEN and SYDVKM. V lost 6 bases, J lost 3 bases, and 24 bases lay in between. CDR3 sequence reads: CASRKFRDSGVRYEQYF. The CDR3 coding sequence is TGTGCCAGCAGAAAATTCCGGGACTCTGGGGTTCGCTACGAGCAGTACTTC.

The V call is TRBV13, the J call TRBJ2-7; maybe TRBD2 (5 bases). V dropped 2 bases and J dropped 3 bases, with 8 bases sitting between them. The germline CDR1 and CDR2 sequences are PRHDT and FYEKMQ (reference sequence). The CDR3 spans 13 residues. The CDR3 loop is CASSLISDYEQYF. CDR3 sequence (DNA): TGTGCCAGCAGCTTAATTAGCGACTACGAGCAGTACTTC.

The chain links TRBV18 to TRBJ2-1; 13 positions agree with TRBD2. The germline gives CDR1 KGHSH, CDR2 LQKENI. CDR3 length: 16 residues. With V trimmed by 1 base and J by 5 bases, 2 bases remained unmatched. The CDR3 here is CASSPRGTSGNNEQFF. The CDR3 region has the DNA TGTGCCAGCTCACCACGGGGGACTAGCGGGAACAATGAGCAGTTCTTC.

The chain couples TRBV25-1 to TRBJ2-7; 11 nucleotides align to TRBD1. The CDR3 spans 13 residues. Trimming took 10 bases from V and 3 from J; bases not matched to a gene: 5. CDR1 MGHDK and CDR2 SYGVNS come from the germline V gene. This chain's CDR3 is CATEGQGVYEQYF. In DNA, the CDR3 is TGTGCCACCGAGGGACAGGGGGTCTACGAGCAGTACTTC.

CDR3 region: CASSVGRGPNEQYF. DNA for the CDR3: TGTGCCAGCAGTGTTGGCAGGGGGCCCAACGAGCAGTACTTC. This chain uses TRBV2 with TRBJ2-7, with 8 bases matching TRBD1. The CDR3 length is 14 residues. Losses at the gene ends were 4 bases for V and 5 bases for J; bases not matched to a gene: 7. The germline V gene encodes CDR1 SNHLY and CDR2 FYNNEI.

This chain connects TRBV28 to TRBJ1-5, with TRBD1 as a possible D gene (5 bases). CDR3 length: 13 residues. V was clipped by 8 bases and J by 0 bases, with 8 bases between them. From germline, CDR1 is MDHEN and CDR2 SYDVKM. The CDR3 nucleotides are TGTGCCAGCTCAGGGCATAGCAATCAGCCCCAGCATTTT. It codes for CASSGHSNQPQHF. Combining the CDR3 with reference TRBV28 and TRBJ1-5 gives the whole variable domain DVKVTQSSRYLVKRTGEKVFLECVQDMDHENMFWYRQDPGLGLRLIYFSYDVKMKEKGDIPEGYSVSREKKERFSLILESASTNQTSMYLCASSGHSNQPQHFGDGTRLSIL.

V is TRBV7-8 and J is TRBJ1-5, with no clear D. This CDR3 is built from 17 residues. Germline V gene lookup returns CDR1 SGHVS and CDR2 FQNEAQ. Trimming cost V 0 bases and J 0 bases, with 12 bases left between them. The CDR3 sequence is CASSLAPREYSNQPQHF. The CDR3 DNA reads as TGTGCCAGCAGCTTAGCGCCAAGGGAATATAGCAATCAGCCCCAGCATTTT.

This chain connects TRBV11-2 to TRBJ2-7; D unresolved. V was cut by 3 bases and J by 5 bases, with 5 bases left in between. Germline V CDR1 and CDR2: SGHAT, FQNNGV. The CDR3 runs to 11 residues. The CDR3 sequence: CASSLFNEQYF. The DNA of the CDR3 is TGTGCCAGCAGCTTGTTCAACGAGCAGTACTTC.

J is TRBJ2-1 and V is TRBV5-1; 10 nucleotides align to TRBD2. CDR1 is SGHRS and CDR2 is YFSETQ in the germline V gene. V gave up 3 bases and J gave up 6 bases; unmatched junction bases: 18. CDR3 size: 19 residues. CDR3 in amino acids: CASSSRLAGLPFKGNEQFF. The CDR3 DNA reads TGCGCCAGCAGCTCTAGACTAGCGGGCCTTCCTTTTAAGGGCAATGAGCAGTTCTTC.